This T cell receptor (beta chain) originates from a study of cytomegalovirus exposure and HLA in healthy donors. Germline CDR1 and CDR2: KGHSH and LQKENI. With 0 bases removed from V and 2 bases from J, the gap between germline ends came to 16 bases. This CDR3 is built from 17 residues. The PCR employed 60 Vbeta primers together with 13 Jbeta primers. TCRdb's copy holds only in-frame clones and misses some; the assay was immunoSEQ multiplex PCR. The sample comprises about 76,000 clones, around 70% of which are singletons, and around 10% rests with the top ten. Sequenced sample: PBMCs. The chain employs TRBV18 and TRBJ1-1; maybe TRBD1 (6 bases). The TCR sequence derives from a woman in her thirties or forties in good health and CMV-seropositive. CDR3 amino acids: CASSPPSLGGGNTEAFF. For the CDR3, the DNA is TGTGCCAGCTCACCACCATCCCTGGGCGGGGGCAACACTGAAGCTTTCTTT. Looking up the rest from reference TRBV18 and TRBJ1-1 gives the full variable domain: NAGVMQNPRHLVRRRGQEARLRCSPMKGHSHVYWYRQLPEEGLKFMVYLQKENIIDESGMPKERFSAEFPKEGPSILRIQQVVRGDSAAYFCASSPPSLGGGNTEAFFGQGTRLTVV.